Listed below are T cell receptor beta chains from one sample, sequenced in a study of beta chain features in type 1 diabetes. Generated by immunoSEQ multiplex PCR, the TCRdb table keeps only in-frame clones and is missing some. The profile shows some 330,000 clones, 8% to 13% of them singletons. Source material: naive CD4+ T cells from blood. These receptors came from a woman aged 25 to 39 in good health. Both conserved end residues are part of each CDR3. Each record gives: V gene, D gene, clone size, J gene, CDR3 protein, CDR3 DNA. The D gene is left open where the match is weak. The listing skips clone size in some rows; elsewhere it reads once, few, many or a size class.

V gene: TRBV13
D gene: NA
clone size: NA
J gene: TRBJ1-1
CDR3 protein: CASSLTGYTEAFF
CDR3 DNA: TGTGCCAGCAGCTTAACAGGGTACACTGAAGCTTTCTTT

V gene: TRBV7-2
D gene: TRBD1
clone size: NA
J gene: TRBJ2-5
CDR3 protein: CASSFRGSSETQYF
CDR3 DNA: TGTGCCAGCAGCTTCAGGGGGTCGTCAGAGACCCAGTACTTC

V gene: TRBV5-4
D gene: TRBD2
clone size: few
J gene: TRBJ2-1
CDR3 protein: CASSLLAATYNEQFF
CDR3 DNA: TGTGCCAGCAGCTTGCTAGCGGCAACCTACAATGAGCAGTTCTTC

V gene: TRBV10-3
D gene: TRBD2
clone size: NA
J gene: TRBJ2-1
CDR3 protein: CAISGRLAGEGDGEQFF
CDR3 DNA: TGTGCCATCAGTGGGCGACTAGCGGGAGAGGGAGATGGTGAGCAGTTCTTC

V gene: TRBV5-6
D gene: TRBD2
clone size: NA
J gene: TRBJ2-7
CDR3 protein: CASSLFPTSGYEQYF
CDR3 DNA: TGTGCCAGCAGCTTGTTCCCGACTAGCGGCTACGAGCAGTACTTC

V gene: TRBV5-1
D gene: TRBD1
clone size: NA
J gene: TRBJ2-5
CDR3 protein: CASSKLTGDQETQYF
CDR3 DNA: TGCGCCAGCAGCAAACTGACAGGGGACCAAGAGACCCAGTACTTC

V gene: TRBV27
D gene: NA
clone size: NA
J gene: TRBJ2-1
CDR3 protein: CASSSEMEGYNEQFF
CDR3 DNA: TGTGCCAGCAGTTCAGAGATGGAGGGATACAATGAGCAGTTCTTC

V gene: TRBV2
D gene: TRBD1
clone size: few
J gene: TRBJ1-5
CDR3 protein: CASHGTGVRSNQPQHF
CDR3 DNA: TGTGCCAGCCACGGGACAGGGGTTAGGAGCAATCAGCCCCAGCATTTT

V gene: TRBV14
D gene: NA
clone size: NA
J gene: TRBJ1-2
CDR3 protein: CASSQVLSGGYTF
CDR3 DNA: TGTGCCAGCAGCCAAGTGCTGTCCGGTGGCTACACCTTC

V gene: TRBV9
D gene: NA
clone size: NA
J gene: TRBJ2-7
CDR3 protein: CASSVAWQGSYEQYF
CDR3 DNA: TGTGCCAGCAGCGTAGCTTGGCAGGGATCCTACGAGCAGTACTTC

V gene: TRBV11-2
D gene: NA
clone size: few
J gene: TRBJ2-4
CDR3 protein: CASSTTGVYGNIQYF
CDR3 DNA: TGTGCCAGCAGCACTACGGGGGTTTATGGGAACATTCAGTACTTC

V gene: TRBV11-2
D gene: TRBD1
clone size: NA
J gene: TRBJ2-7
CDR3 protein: CASSLPQQGSRYEQYF
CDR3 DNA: TGTGCCAGCAGCTTGCCTCAACAGGGGTCCCGCTACGAGCAGTACTTC

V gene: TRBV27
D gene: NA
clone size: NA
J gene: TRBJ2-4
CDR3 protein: CASSSRQAKNIQYF
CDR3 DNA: TGTGCCAGCAGTTCGCGGCAGGCCAAAAACATTCAGTACTTC

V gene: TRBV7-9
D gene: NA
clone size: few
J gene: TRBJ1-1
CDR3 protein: CASSSQGGTEAFF
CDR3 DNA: TGTGCCAGCAGCTCACAGGGTGGCACTGAAGCTTTCTTT

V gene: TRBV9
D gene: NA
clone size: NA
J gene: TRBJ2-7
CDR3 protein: CASSVEGARTYEQYF
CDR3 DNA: TGTGCCAGCAGCGTAGAAGGGGCCAGGACCTACGAGCAGTACTTC

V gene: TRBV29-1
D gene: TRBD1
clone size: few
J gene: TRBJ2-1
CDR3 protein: CSVEGQTYNEQFF
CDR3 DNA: TGCAGCGTTGAGGGACAGACCTACAATGAGCAGTTCTTC

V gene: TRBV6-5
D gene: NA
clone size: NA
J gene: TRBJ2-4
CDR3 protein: CASNPRLAKNIQYF
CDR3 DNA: TGTGCCAGCAACCCCCGGTTAGCCAAAAACATTCAGTACTTC

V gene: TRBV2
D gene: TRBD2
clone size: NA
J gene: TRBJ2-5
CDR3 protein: CASGRDYEETQYF
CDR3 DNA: TGTGCCAGCGGCCGGGACTACGAAGAGACCCAGTACTTC

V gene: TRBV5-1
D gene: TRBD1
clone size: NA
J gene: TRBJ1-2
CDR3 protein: CASSLETGGIGYTF
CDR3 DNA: TGCGCCAGCAGCCTGGAGACAGGGGGAATTGGCTACACCTTC

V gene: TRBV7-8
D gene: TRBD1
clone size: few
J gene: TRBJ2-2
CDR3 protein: CASSDVSGQDSGELFF
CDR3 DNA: TGTGCCAGCAGCGACGTTAGTGGACAGGACTCCGGGGAGCTGTTTTTT

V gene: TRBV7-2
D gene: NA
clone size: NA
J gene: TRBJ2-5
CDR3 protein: CASSPPGDEETQYF
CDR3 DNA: TGTGCCAGCAGCCCCCCGGGGGACGAGGAGACCCAGTACTTC

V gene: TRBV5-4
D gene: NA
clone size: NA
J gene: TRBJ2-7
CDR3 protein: CASSLQGTSYEQYF
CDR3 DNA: TGTGCCAGCAGCTTACAGGGGACTTCCTACGAGCAGTACTTC

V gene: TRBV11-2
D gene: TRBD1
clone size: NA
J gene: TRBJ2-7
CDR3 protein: CASSLGWVGQGPHEQYF
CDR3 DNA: TGTGCCAGCAGCTTAGGTTGGGTGGGACAGGGTCCTCACGAGCAGTACTTC

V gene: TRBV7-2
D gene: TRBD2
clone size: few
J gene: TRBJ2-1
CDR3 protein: CASGLQAGGSNEQFF
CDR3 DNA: TGTGCCAGCGGCCTTCAGGCGGGCGGGAGTAATGAGCAGTTCTTC

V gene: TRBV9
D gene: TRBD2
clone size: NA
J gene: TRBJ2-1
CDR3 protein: CASSVASGRGYNEQFF
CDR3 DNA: TGTGCCAGCAGCGTAGCAAGCGGGAGAGGCTACAATGAGCAGTTCTTC

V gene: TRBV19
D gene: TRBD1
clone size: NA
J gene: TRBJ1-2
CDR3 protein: CASSSPGQNPTNYGYTF
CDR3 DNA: TGTGCCAGTAGTTCGCCGGGACAGAACCCTACTAACTATGGCTACACCTTC

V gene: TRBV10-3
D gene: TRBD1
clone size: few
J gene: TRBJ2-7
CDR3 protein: CAIGTVAYEQYF
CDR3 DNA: TGTGCCATCGGGACAGTGGCCTACGAGCAGTACTTC

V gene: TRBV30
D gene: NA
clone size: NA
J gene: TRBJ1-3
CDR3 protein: CAWSVAGGSTIYF
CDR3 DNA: TGTGCCTGGAGTGTCGCCGGGGGGTCGACCATATATTTT

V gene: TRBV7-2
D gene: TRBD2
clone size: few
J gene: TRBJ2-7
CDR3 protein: CASSFTSGNDEQYF
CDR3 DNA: TGTGCCAGCAGCTTTACTAGCGGGAACGACGAGCAGTACTTC

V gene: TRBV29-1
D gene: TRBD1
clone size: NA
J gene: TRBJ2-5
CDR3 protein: CSVEQGTGIQETQYF
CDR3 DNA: TGCAGCGTTGAACAGGGGACAGGCATCCAAGAGACCCAGTACTTC

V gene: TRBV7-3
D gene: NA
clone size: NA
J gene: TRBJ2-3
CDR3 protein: CASSPARGATDTQYF
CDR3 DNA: TGTGCCAGCAGCCCCGCTCGGGGGGCCACAGATACGCAGTATTTT

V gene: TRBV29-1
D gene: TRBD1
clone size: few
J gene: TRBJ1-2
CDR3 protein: CSGTVGQGVSGYTF
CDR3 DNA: TGCAGCGGGACTGTAGGACAGGGGGTTTCTGGCTACACCTTC

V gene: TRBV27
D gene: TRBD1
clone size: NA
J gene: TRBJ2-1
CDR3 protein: CASSFRDRSPNEQFF
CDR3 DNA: TGTGCCAGCAGTTTCCGGGACAGGTCACCCAATGAGCAGTTCTTC

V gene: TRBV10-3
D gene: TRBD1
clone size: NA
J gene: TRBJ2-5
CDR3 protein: CATHGQGVHETQYF
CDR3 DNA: TGTGCCACACACGGACAGGGGGTTCATGAGACCCAGTACTTC

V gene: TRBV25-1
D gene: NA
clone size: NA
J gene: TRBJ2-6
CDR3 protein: CASSDVVTGANVLTF
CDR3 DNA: TGTGCCAGCAGTGATGTAGTAACCGGGGCCAACGTCCTGACTTTC

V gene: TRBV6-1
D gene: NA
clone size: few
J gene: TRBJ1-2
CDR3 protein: CASSDPAPGGGYTF
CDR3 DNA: TGTGCCAGCAGTGACCCCGCGCCAGGAGGAGGCTACACCTTC

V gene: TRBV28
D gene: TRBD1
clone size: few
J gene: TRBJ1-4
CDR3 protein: CASSSTGTGGEKLFF
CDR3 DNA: TGTGCCAGCAGTTCAACCGGGACAGGGGGCGAAAAACTGTTTTTT

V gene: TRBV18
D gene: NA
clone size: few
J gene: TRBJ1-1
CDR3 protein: CASSPTGISGSRAFF
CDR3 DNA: TGTGCCAGCTCACCGACGGGGATTTCAGGTTCACGAGCTTTCTTT

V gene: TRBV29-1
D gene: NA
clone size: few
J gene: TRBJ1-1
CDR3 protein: CSVTENTEAFF
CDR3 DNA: TGCAGCGTGACAGAGAACACTGAAGCTTTCTTT